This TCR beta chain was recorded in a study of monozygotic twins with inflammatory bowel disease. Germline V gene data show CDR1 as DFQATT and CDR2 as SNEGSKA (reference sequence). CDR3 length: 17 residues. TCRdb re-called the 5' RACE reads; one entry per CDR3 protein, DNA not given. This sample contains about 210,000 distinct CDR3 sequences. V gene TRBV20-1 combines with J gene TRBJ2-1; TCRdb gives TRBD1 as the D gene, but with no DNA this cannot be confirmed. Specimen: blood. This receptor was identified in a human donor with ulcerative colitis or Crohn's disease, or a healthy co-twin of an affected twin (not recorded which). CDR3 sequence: CSATNRGIGGAYNEQFF.